This record concerns one TCR beta chain sequence. No antigen is known for it. RNA extraction and reverse transcription yielded cDNA as sequencing template. Using immunoSEQ multiplex PCR, the repertoire was profiled, and TCRdb retains in-frame clones only, with some absent. Among some 170,000 clones listed, 50% to 75% were seen once. This sample is part of a study of CD8+ T cells in alopecia areata. General observations from the study: Throughout tofacitinib, many expanded lesional clones continued to persist in scalp and blood. Affected scalp, especially in alopecia totalis/universalis, had a higher clonality than normal scalp did. How baseline CD8+ expansion relates to response remains uncertain (there was one nonresponder).

Specified treatment: oral pan-JAK inhibitor, 5-10 mg twice daily. With 5 bases clipped from V and 5 bases from J, the junction kept 12 bases outside the gene matches. The CDR3 totals 15 residues. CDR1 is SGHAT, CDR2 FQNNGV, per germline. The V gene is TRBV11-2, the J gene TRBJ2-7; 7 nucleotides agree with TRBD1. The sequencing here drew on CD4+ T cells sorted from blood, taken between weeks 55 and 65, from a patient treated with tofacitinib. The clonotype comes from a human donor with alopecia areata. CDR3 sequence (DNA): TGTGCCAGCAGCACACCCGGGACAGAATCAGACGAGCAGTACTTC. It is translated as CASSTPGTESDEQYF.